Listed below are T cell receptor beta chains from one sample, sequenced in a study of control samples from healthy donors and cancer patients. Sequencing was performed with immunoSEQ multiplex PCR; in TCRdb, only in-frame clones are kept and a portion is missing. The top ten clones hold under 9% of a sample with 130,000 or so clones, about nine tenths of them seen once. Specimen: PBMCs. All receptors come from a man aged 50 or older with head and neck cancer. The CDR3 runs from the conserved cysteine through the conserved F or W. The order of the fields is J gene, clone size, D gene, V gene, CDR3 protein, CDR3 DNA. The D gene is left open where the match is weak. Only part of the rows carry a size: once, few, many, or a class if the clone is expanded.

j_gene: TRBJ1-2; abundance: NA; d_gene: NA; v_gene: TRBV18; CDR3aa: CASSLREEDGYTF; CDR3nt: TGTGCCAGCTCCCTCAGGGAGGAGGATGGCTACACCTTC
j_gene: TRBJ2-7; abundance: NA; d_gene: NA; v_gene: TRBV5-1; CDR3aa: CASSSSGPYEQYF; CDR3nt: TGCGCCAGCAGCTCGTCGGGGCCCTACGAGCAGTACTTC
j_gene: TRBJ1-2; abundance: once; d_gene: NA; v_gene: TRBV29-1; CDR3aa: CSVDQGGVEYGYTF; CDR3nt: TGCAGCGTTGACCAAGGGGGGGTAGAGTATGGCTACACCTTC
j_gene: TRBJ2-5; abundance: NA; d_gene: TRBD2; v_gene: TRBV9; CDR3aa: CASSPSRIAGLLQETQYF; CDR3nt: TGTGCCAGCAGCCCCTCCAGGATAGCGGGGCTCCTACAAGAGACCCAGTACTTC
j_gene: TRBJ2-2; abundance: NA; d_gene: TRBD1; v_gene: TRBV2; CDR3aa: CASSLRDRTNTGELFF; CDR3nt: TGTGCCAGCAGCTTAAGGGACAGGACGAACACCGGGGAGCTGTTTTTT
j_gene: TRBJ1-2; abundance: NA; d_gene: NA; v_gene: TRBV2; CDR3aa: CASSGGSGGSSYGYTF; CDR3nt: TGTGCCAGCAGCGGGGGTTCTGGGGGCTCTTCCTATGGCTACACCTTC
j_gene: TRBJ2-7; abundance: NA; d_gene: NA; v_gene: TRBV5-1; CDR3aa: CASSLDAGAYEQYF; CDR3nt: TGCGCCAGCAGCTTGGATGCAGGAGCCTACGAGCAGTACTTC
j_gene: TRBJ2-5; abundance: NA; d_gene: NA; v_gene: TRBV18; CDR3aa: CASSPNPGSQETQYF; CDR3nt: TGTGCCAGCTCACCAAACCCAGGGTCCCAAGAGACCCAGTACTTC
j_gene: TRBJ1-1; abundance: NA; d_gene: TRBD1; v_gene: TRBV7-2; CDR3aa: CASSWDRTTEAFF; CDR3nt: TGTGCCAGCAGCTGGGACAGGACCACTGAAGCTTTCTTT
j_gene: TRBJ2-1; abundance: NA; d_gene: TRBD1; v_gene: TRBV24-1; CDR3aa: CATSDPGTGQYNEQFF; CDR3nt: TGTGCCACCAGTGATCCCGGGACAGGTCAATACAATGAGCAGTTCTTC
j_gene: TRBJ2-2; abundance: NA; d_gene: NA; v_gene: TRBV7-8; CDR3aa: CASSLGGSNTGELFF; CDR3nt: TGTGCCAGCAGCTTAGGGGGGTCGAACACCGGGGAGCTGTTTTTT
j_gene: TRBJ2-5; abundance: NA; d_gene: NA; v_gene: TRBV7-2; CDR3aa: CASVQGGKETQYF; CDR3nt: TGTGCCAGCGTCCAGGGGGGGAAAGAGACCCAGTACTTC
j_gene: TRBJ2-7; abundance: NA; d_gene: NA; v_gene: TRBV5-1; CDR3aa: CASSDTVDISYEQYF; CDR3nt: TGCGCCAGCAGCGACACGGTAGACATCTCCTACGAGCAGTACTTC
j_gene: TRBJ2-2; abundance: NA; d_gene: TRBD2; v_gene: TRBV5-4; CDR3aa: CASSLAGGPNTGELFF; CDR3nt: TGTGCCAGCAGCTTGGCGGGAGGACCGAACACCGGGGAGCTGTTTTTT
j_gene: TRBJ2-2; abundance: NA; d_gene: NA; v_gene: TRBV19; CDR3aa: CASSPGSPGELFF; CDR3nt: TGTGCCAGTAGCCCCGGTTCACCCGGGGAGCTGTTTTTT
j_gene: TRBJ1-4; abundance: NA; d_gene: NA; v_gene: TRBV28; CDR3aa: CASSPIGTHGDEKLFF; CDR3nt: TGTGCCAGCAGTCCGATAGGGACTCATGGGGATGAAAAACTGTTTTTT
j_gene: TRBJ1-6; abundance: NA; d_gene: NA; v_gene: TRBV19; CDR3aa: CASSPAGLGSPLHF; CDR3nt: TGTGCCAGTAGCCCCGCGGGGCTGGGGTCACCCCTCCACTTT
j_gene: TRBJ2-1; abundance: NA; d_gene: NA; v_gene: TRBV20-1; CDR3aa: CSAQAGRFF; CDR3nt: TGCAGTGCTCAGGCCGGGCGGTTCTTC
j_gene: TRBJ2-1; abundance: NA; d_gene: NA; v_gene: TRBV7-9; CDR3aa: CASSFEEWDNEQFF; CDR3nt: TGTGCCAGCAGCTTCGAGGAATGGGACAATGAGCAGTTCTTC
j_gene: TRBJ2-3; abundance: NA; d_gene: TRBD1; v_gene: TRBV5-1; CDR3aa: CASSLGTTGATDTQYF; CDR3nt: TGCGCCAGCAGCTTGGGAACGACAGGGGCCACAGATACGCAGTATTTT
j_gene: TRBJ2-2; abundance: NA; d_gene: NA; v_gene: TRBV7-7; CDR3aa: CASSTDNTGELFF; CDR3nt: TGTGCCAGCAGCACGGATAACACCGGGGAGCTGTTTTTT
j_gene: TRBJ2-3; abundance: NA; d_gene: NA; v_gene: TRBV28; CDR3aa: CASSPAGSTDTQYF; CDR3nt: TGTGCCAGCAGTCCGGCGGGGAGCACAGATACGCAGTATTTT
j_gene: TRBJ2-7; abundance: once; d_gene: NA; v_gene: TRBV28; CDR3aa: CASTVAARGLYEQYF; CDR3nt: TGTGCCAGCACGGTAGCGGCCCGTGGGTTATACGAGCAGTACTTC
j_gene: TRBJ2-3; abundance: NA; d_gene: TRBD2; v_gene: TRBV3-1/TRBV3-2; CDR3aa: CASSQDSGRERDTQYF; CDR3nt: TGTGCCAGCAGCCAAGATAGTGGGCGGGAGCGGGATACGCAGTATTTT
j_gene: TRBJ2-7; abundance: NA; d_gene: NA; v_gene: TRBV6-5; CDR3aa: CASSSTGLVRYEQYF; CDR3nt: TGTGCCAGCAGTTCGACAGGACTGGTGCGCTACGAGCAGTACTTC
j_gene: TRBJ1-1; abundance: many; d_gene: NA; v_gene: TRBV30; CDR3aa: CAWEVGMNTEAFF; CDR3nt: TGTGCCTGGGAGGTGGGAATGAACACTGAAGCTTTCTTT
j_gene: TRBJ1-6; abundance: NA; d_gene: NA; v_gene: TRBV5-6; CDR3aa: CASSSGGVGRHF; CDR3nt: TGTGCCAGCAGCTCCGGTGGGGTCGGCCGCCACTTT
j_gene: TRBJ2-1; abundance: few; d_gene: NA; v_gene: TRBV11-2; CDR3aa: CASSLVASDSNNEQFF; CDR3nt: TGTGCCAGCAGCTTGGTGGCTTCAGACTCAAACAATGAGCAGTTCTTC
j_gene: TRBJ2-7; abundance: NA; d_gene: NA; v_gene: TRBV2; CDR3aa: CASSVAPYEQYF; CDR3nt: TGTGCCAGCAGTGTCGCCCCCTACGAGCAGTACTTC
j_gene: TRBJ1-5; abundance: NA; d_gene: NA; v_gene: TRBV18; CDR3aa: CASSPGAMDWPQHF; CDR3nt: TGTGCCAGCTCCCCGGGGGCAATGGATTGGCCCCAGCATTTT
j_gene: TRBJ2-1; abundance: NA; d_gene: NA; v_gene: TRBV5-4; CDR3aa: CASSLDYYNEQFF; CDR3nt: TGTGCCAGCAGCTTGGATTACTACAATGAGCAGTTCTTC
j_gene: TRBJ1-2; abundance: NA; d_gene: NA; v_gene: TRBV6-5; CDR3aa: CASSYGTSTDGYTF; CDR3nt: TGTGCCAGCAGTTACGGAACCTCGACAGATGGCTACACCTTC
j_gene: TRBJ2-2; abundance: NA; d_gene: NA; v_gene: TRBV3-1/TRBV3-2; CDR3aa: CASSQEGWDTGELFF; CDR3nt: TGTGCCAGCAGCCAAGAAGGGTGGGACACCGGGGAGCTGTTTTTT
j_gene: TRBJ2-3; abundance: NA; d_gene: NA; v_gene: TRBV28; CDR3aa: CASTDAAELTDTQYF; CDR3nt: TGTGCCAGCACCGACGCCGCTGAATTGACAGATACGCAGTATTTT
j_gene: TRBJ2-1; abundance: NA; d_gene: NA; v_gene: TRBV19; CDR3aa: CASTAYGDEQFF; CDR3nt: TGTGCCAGTACCGCCTATGGGGATGAGCAGTTCTTC
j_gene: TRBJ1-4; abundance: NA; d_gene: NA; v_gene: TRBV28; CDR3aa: CASREGGATNEKLFF; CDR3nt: TGTGCCAGCAGGGAGGGGGGGGCAACTAATGAAAAACTGTTTTTT
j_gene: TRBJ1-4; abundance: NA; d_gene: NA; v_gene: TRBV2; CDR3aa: CASSARDPLKLFF; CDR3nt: TGTGCCAGCAGTGCTCGGGACCCTCTAAAACTGTTTTTT
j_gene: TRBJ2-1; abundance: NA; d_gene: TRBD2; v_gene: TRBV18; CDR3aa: CASSVAGGPYNEQFF; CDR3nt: TGTGCCAGCTCAGTAGCGGGGGGGCCTTACAATGAGCAGTTCTTC
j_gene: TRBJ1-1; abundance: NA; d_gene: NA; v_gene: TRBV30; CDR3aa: CAWRQGLYTEAFF; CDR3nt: TGTGCCTGGAGACAGGGTTTATACACTGAAGCTTTCTTT
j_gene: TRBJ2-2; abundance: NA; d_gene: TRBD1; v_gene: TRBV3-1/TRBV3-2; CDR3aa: CASSQEVGQGWTGELFF; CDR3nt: TGTGCCAGCAGCCAAGAAGTTGGACAGGGCTGGACCGGGGAGCTGTTTTTT